These 3 T cell receptor beta chains originate from one sample sequenced in a study of vaccination effects on CD4 cells after COVID-19. Their cognate antigens are unknown. TCRdb keeps only in-frame clones here, not all; method: immunoSEQ multiplex PCR. The sample includes roughly 15,000 clones, 80% of them seen just once. Using viral peptide pools, the ViraFEST assay grew out antigen-specific CD4+ T cells prior to sequencing. Once cultured for more than nine days, the cells underwent separation to obtain CD4+ T cells. The person had PCR-confirmed SARS-CoV-2 infection between March and December 2020. Vaccination of participants consisted of two doses of either the BNT162b2 or mRNA-1273 vaccine. The input for sequencing was CD4+ T cells from PBMCs cultured with SARS-CoV-2 spike peptides, taken after COVID-19 vaccination. These receptors were collected from a human donor who had a prior SARS-CoV-2 infection.

Worth noting for this clone: One junction end disagrees with the germline gene, perhaps due to a read error. The chain is built from TRBV29-1 and TRBJ1-4, with 9 nucleotides matching TRBD1. CDR3 length: 12 amino acids. Germline CDR1 reads SQVTM; CDR2 reads ANQGSEA. CDR3 sequence reads: CSVKDRGEKLFF. CDR3 DNA: TGCAGCGTTAAAGACAGGGGGGAAAAACTGTTTTTT.

The chain employs TRBV4-2 and TRBJ2-5; D is ambiguous. This CDR3 is 14 amino acids long. V gave up 2 bases and J gave up 5 bases, with 12 bases separating them. Germline V gives CDR1 LGHNA, CDR2 YNFKEQ. The CDR3 DNA sequence: TGTGCCAGCAGCCAACCAGGTAGTCTCGAGACCCAGTACTTC. The encoded protein is CASSQPGSLETQYF.

This chain uses TRBV6-5 with TRBJ1-6, with D perhaps matching TRBD1 (6 bases). Trimming cost V 9 bases and J 4 bases, with 10 bases left between them. The CDR3 totals 13 residues. Germline CDR1 reads MNHEY; CDR2 reads SVGAGI. DNA for the CDR3: TGTGCCAGTAGACAGGAATATAATTCACCCCTCCACTTT. The encoded protein is CASRQEYNSPLHF.